These T cell receptor beta chains were read from a single sample in a study of neoadjuvant anti-PD-1 for oral cavity cancer. Produced via immunoSEQ multiplex PCR; TCRdb's table is partial and in-frame only. The sample holds about 24,000 clones; over 20% are singletons and the top ten take about 15%. Sequencing used tumor tissue, obtained after nivolumab (anti-PD-1) treatment. Every receptor here comes from a person aged 35 to 85 with oral cavity squamous cell carcinoma. Both conserved end residues are part of each CDR3. A D gene is named only where the DNA matches it firmly. Some rows mark clone size as missing; the rest say once, few, many or name a class of expanded clone.

CDR3nt: TGTGCCAGCAGCTTCGGAGACGGGAACACCGGGGAGCTGTTTTTT
CDR3aa: CASSFGDGNTGELFF
v_gene: TRBV11-3
j_gene: TRBJ2-2
d_gene: -
abundance: -

CDR3nt: TGCGCCAGCAGCCCTGGCAGCGTGAACACTGAAGCTTTCTTT
CDR3aa: CASSPGSVNTEAFF
v_gene: TRBV5-1
j_gene: TRBJ1-1
d_gene: -
abundance: -

CDR3nt: TGTGCCAGCAGCTCCGCCCGGGACACCATATATTTT
CDR3aa: CASSSARDTIYF
v_gene: TRBV7-9
j_gene: TRBJ1-3
d_gene: -
abundance: -

CDR3nt: TGTGCCAGCAGTTTTCTAGACACACACTATGGCTACACCTTC
CDR3aa: CASSFLDTHYGYTF
v_gene: TRBV28
j_gene: TRBJ1-2
d_gene: -
abundance: few

CDR3nt: TGTGCCAGCAGCGAGGGGGCAAGAAACACCATATATTTT
CDR3aa: CASSEGARNTIYF
v_gene: TRBV9
j_gene: TRBJ1-3
d_gene: TRBD1
abundance: -

CDR3nt: TGTGCCAGCAGTTACTCGAGAAGCGGGGACACTGAAGCTTTCTTT
CDR3aa: CASSYSRSGDTEAFF
v_gene: TRBV6-5
j_gene: TRBJ1-1
d_gene: -
abundance: -

CDR3nt: TGTGCCAGCAGCGGCCGGGCTCCGGTTGGGTCCGGCTACACCTTC
CDR3aa: CASSGRAPVGSGYTF
v_gene: TRBV7-8
j_gene: TRBJ1-2
d_gene: -
abundance: -

CDR3nt: TGCGCCAGCAGCCCGGGCGGGGGGGATATGAACACTGAAGCTTTCTTT
CDR3aa: CASSPGGGDMNTEAFF
v_gene: TRBV5-1
j_gene: TRBJ1-1
d_gene: -
abundance: few

CDR3nt: TGTGCCAGCAGCGAAGAGTGGGGTGCAACTAATGAAAAACTGTTTTTT
CDR3aa: CASSEEWGATNEKLFF
v_gene: TRBV14
j_gene: TRBJ1-4
d_gene: -
abundance: -

CDR3nt: TGTGCCAGCAGCATAGGACAGGGGGCTGTCGGGGAGCTGTTTTTT
CDR3aa: CASSIGQGAVGELFF
v_gene: TRBV7-9
j_gene: TRBJ2-2
d_gene: TRBD1
abundance: few

CDR3nt: TGCAGCGTTGAAGGAGGTGGGACTGAAGCTTTCTTT
CDR3aa: CSVEGGGTEAFF
v_gene: TRBV29-1
j_gene: TRBJ1-1
d_gene: -
abundance: -

CDR3nt: TGTGCCAGCAGCCCTGACTGGGGGAACACTGAAGCTTTCTTT
CDR3aa: CASSPDWGNTEAFF
v_gene: TRBV7-9
j_gene: TRBJ1-1
d_gene: -
abundance: few

CDR3nt: TGTGCCAGCAGCTTAGGGGCCCGGTATGGCTACACCTTC
CDR3aa: CASSLGARYGYTF
v_gene: TRBV7-9
j_gene: TRBJ1-2
d_gene: -
abundance: few

CDR3nt: TGTGCCAGCAGCTTAGATAACAGGGGACTCACTGAAGCTTTCTTT
CDR3aa: CASSLDNRGLTEAFF
v_gene: TRBV7-6
j_gene: TRBJ1-1
d_gene: TRBD1
abundance: few

CDR3nt: TGCGCCAGCAGCCCGGACACTAGCGGGGTTCCAGATACGCAGTATTTT
CDR3aa: CASSPDTSGVPDTQYF
v_gene: TRBV5-1
j_gene: TRBJ2-3
d_gene: TRBD2
abundance: once

CDR3nt: TGTGCCAGCAGCCTAGCCGGAGAGCAGTTCTTC
CDR3aa: CASSLAGEQFF
v_gene: TRBV9
j_gene: TRBJ2-1
d_gene: -
abundance: -

CDR3nt: TGTGCCAGCAGCTTGGCCACAGGGGGTGGCTACACCTTC
CDR3aa: CASSLATGGGYTF
v_gene: TRBV5-6
j_gene: TRBJ1-2
d_gene: TRBD1
abundance: -

CDR3nt: TGTGCCACCAGCAGAGATCAGGGACTGCCCCAGCATTTT
CDR3aa: CATSRDQGLPQHF
v_gene: TRBV15
j_gene: TRBJ1-5
d_gene: -
abundance: few

CDR3nt: TGTGCCAGCAGCTTGGGCGCGGGAGACAATGAGCAGTTCTTC
CDR3aa: CASSLGAGDNEQFF
v_gene: TRBV5-6
j_gene: TRBJ2-1
d_gene: TRBD2
abundance: -

CDR3nt: TGTGCCAGCAGCGTAGGTTCCCTAGTAGAAGAGACCCAGTACTTC
CDR3aa: CASSVGSLVEETQYF
v_gene: TRBV9
j_gene: TRBJ2-5
d_gene: -
abundance: -

CDR3nt: TGTGCCAGCAGCTTGGACACCTACGAGCAGTACTTC
CDR3aa: CASSLDTYEQYF
v_gene: TRBV7-9
j_gene: TRBJ2-7
d_gene: -
abundance: -

CDR3nt: TGTGCCTGGAGGGCCCTGGGGTGGCAAAATTCCTACAATGAGCAGTTCTTC
CDR3aa: CAWRALGWQNSYNEQFF
v_gene: TRBV30
j_gene: TRBJ2-1
d_gene: -
abundance: few

CDR3nt: TGCGCCAGCAGCTCTCCCGGGGGAGATACGCAGTATTTT
CDR3aa: CASSSPGGDTQYF
v_gene: TRBV5-1
j_gene: TRBJ2-3
d_gene: -
abundance: few

CDR3nt: TGTGCCAGCAGCGTCAATGACGGGCCCGAACTTGAAAAACTGTTTTTT
CDR3aa: CASSVNDGPELEKLFF
v_gene: TRBV7-9
j_gene: TRBJ1-4
d_gene: -
abundance: few

CDR3nt: TGTGCCAGCAGGTGGGGGTCGATCCAGTATAGCAATCAGCCCCAGCATTTT
CDR3aa: CASRWGSIQYSNQPQHF
v_gene: TRBV2
j_gene: TRBJ1-5
d_gene: -
abundance: medium-sized

CDR3nt: TGCGCCAGCAGCTCCCTGCCGGGAGGGCCGGACGAGCAGTACTTC
CDR3aa: CASSSLPGGPDEQYF
v_gene: TRBV5-1
j_gene: TRBJ2-7
d_gene: TRBD2
abundance: -

CDR3nt: TGCGCCAGCAGCCACTCCGGGAGGGCGAACACTGAAGCTTTCTTT
CDR3aa: CASSHSGRANTEAFF
v_gene: TRBV4-1
j_gene: TRBJ1-1
d_gene: -
abundance: few

CDR3nt: TGTGCCAGCAGCGAGGATCAGGGTTACGGGGAGCTGTTTTTT
CDR3aa: CASSEDQGYGELFF
v_gene: TRBV28
j_gene: TRBJ2-2
d_gene: -
abundance: few

CDR3nt: TGTGCCAGCAGTTTACAGGGACAGAAGAACACTGAAGCTTTCTTT
CDR3aa: CASSLQGQKNTEAFF
v_gene: TRBV27
j_gene: TRBJ1-1
d_gene: TRBD1
abundance: few

CDR3nt: TGCGCCAGCAGCAACCGGGACCTTACCTACGAGCAGTACTTC
CDR3aa: CASSNRDLTYEQYF
v_gene: TRBV4-1
j_gene: TRBJ2-7
d_gene: -
abundance: few

CDR3nt: TGTGCCAGCAGCGTAACCGCCAGGGCAACTAATGAAAAACTGTTTTTT
CDR3aa: CASSVTARATNEKLFF
v_gene: TRBV9
j_gene: TRBJ1-4
d_gene: -
abundance: -

CDR3nt: TGCGCCAGCAGCTCCCGGGACACCACCTACGAGCAGTACTTC
CDR3aa: CASSSRDTTYEQYF
v_gene: TRBV5-1
j_gene: TRBJ2-7
d_gene: -
abundance: many

CDR3nt: TGTGCCAGCAGGAGGACAGGGGACTATGGCTACACCTTC
CDR3aa: CASRRTGDYGYTF
v_gene: TRBV6-5
j_gene: TRBJ1-2
d_gene: TRBD1
abundance: -

CDR3nt: TGTGCCAGCAGTGGCGTATCTGGTCCTAGTGAGCAGTTCTTC
CDR3aa: CASSGVSGPSEQFF
v_gene: TRBV6-4
j_gene: TRBJ2-1
d_gene: -
abundance: medium-sized

CDR3nt: TGTGCCAGCAGTCGGACATCAGACGAGCAGTACTTC
CDR3aa: CASSRTSDEQYF
v_gene: TRBV2
j_gene: TRBJ2-7
d_gene: -
abundance: -

CDR3nt: TGTGCCAGCAGTGAGACCGTGTCAGGGTTGTATGGCTACACCTTC
CDR3aa: CASSETVSGLYGYTF
v_gene: TRBV6-4
j_gene: TRBJ1-2
d_gene: -
abundance: few

CDR3nt: TGTGCCAGCAGCACAGAAACAGATACGCAGTATTTT
CDR3aa: CASSTETDTQYF
v_gene: TRBV6-5
j_gene: TRBJ2-3
d_gene: -
abundance: -

CDR3nt: TGCGCCAGCAGCTCCGGACAGGCGGTCTATGGCTACACCTTC
CDR3aa: CASSSGQAVYGYTF
v_gene: TRBV5-1
j_gene: TRBJ1-2
d_gene: TRBD1
abundance: few

CDR3nt: TGTGCCAGCAGCTTAGGGGGGGCCAATGAGCAGTTCTTC
CDR3aa: CASSLGGANEQFF
v_gene: TRBV7-2
j_gene: TRBJ2-1
d_gene: -
abundance: -

CDR3nt: TGTGCCAGCAGTGAAAGGCCAGGACTTTACACGAATGAGCAGTTCTTC
CDR3aa: CASSERPGLYTNEQFF
v_gene: TRBV6-1
j_gene: TRBJ2-1
d_gene: -
abundance: few

CDR3nt: TGTGCCAGTAGTATAGGTAACAGCCCCCCCTACAATGAGCAGTTCTTC
CDR3aa: CASSIGNSPPYNEQFF
v_gene: TRBV19
j_gene: TRBJ2-1
d_gene: -
abundance: -

CDR3nt: TGCGCCAGCAGCTTGGCCCTGACTATCACGAGGGAGACCCAGTACTTC
CDR3aa: CASSLALTITRETQYF
v_gene: TRBV5-1
j_gene: TRBJ2-5
d_gene: -
abundance: few

CDR3nt: TGTGCCAGCAGTCTTCAGGGGGCTCTTGGCTACACCTTC
CDR3aa: CASSLQGALGYTF
v_gene: TRBV7-3
j_gene: TRBJ1-2
d_gene: TRBD1
abundance: -

CDR3nt: TGTGCCAGCAGTTTTCTGGGCCTAGCGGAAACCTACGAGCAGTACTTC
CDR3aa: CASSFLGLAETYEQYF
v_gene: TRBV28
j_gene: TRBJ2-7
d_gene: TRBD2
abundance: -

CDR3nt: TGTGCCAGCAGCTTGGCTGCAGCGGGACAAGAGACCCAGTACTTC
CDR3aa: CASSLAAAGQETQYF
v_gene: TRBV5-4
j_gene: TRBJ2-5
d_gene: TRBD2
abundance: -

CDR3nt: TGTGCCAGCAACACAGGCCCCTCCTATGGCTACACCTTC
CDR3aa: CASNTGPSYGYTF
v_gene: TRBV9
j_gene: TRBJ1-2
d_gene: -
abundance: -

CDR3nt: TGTGCCAGCAGCGCCGCCTTTAGCGGGAGGGCCGGTGAGACCCAGTACTTC
CDR3aa: CASSAAFSGRAGETQYF
v_gene: TRBV13
j_gene: TRBJ2-5
d_gene: TRBD2
abundance: -

CDR3nt: TGTGCCAGCCTTAGGTCAGGGGTTAACACCGGGGAGCTGTTTTTT
CDR3aa: CASLRSGVNTGELFF
v_gene: TRBV6-6
j_gene: TRBJ2-2
d_gene: -
abundance: few